Sequencing of this TCR beta chain was carried out in a study of blood T cell repertoires in COVID-19. At the level of the study: From T cells, B-cell-depleted T cells, or PBMCs came the material, which was cDNA or gDNA.

Germline V lookup: CDR1 MDHEN, CDR2 SYDVKM. CDR3 length equals 14 residues. Trimming took 3 bases from V and 4 from J, leaving 13 bases between them. The table came from immunoSEQ multiplex PCR; TCRdb's copy has only in-frame clones and leaves some out. The sample contains roughly 140,000 clones, roughly 79% of which appear only once. The TCR sequence derives from a human donor in a cohort sampled during active COVID-19. Sequenced: peripheral blood. The chain couples TRBV28 to TRBJ2-7; possibly TRBD2 for D (6 bases). The CDR3 here is CASSFGGWAYEQYF. For the CDR3, the DNA is TGTGCCAGCAGTTTCGGAGGGTGGGCATACGAGCAGTACTTC. Looking up the rest from reference TRBV28 and TRBJ2-7 gives the full variable domain: DVKVTQSSRYLVKRTGEKVFLECVQDMDHENMFWYRQDPGLGLRLIYFSYDVKMKEKGDIPEGYSVSREKKERFSLILESASTNQTSMYLCASSFGGWAYEQYFGPGTRLTVT.